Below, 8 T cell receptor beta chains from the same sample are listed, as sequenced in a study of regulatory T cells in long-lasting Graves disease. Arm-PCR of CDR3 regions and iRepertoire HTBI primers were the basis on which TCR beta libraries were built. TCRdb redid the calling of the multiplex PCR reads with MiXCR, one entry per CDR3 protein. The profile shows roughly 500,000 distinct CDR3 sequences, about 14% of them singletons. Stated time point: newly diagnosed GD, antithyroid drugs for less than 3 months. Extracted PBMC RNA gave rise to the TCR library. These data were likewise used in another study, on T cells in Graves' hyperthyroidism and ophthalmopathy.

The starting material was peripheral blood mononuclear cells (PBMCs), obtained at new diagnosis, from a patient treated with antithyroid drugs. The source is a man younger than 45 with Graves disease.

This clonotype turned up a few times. Written as DNA, the CDR3 is TGTGCCAGCAGCTTACTGGGGGAAGAGACCCAGTACTTC. Translating it yields CASSLLGEETQYF. V and J are TRBV11-3 and TRBJ2-5, with D tentatively TRBD1 or TRBD2 (5 bases each). The V gene lost 2 bases and the J gene lost 3 bases, with 7 bases spanning the gap. Per the germline V gene, CDR1 is SGHNT and CDR2 is YENEEA. The CDR3 runs to 13 residues. Looking up the rest from reference TRBV11-3 and TRBJ2-5 gives the full variable domain: EAGVVQSPRYKIIEKKQPVAFWCNPISGHNTLYWYLQNLGQGPELLIRYENEEAVDDSQLPKDRFSAERLKGVDSTLKIQPAELGDSAVYLCASSLLGEETQYFGPGTRLLVL.

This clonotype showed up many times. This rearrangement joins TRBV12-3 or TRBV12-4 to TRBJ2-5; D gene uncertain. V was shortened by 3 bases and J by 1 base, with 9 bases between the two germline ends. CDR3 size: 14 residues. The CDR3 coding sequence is TGTGCCAGCAGTTTCGTTAGCAGCCAAGAGACCCAGTACTTC. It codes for CASSFVSSQETQYF.

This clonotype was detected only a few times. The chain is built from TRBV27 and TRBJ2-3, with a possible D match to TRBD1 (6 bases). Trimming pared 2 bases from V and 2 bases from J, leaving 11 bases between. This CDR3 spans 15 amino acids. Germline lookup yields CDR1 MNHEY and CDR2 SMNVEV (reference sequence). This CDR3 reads CASSLGTIYTDTQYF. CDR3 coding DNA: TGTGCCAGCAGTTTAGGGACAATTTACACAGATACGCAGTATTTT.

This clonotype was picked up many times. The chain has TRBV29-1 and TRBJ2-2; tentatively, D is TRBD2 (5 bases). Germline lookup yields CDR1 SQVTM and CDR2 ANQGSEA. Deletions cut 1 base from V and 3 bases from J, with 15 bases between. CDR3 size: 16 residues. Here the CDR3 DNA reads TGCAGCGTTGAAGGCCACAGCGGCGGAGACACCGGGGAGCTGTTTTTT. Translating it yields CSVEGHSGGDTGELFF.

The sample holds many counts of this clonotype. In DNA form, the CDR3 reads TGTGCCAGCAGTCAAATTGGGCAGGGGGCCATCGCCGGGGGACTACAGAGCAATCAGCCCCAGCATTTT. Protein: CASSQIGQGAIAGGLQSNQPQHF. V gene TRBV6-1 combines with J gene TRBJ1-5; 8 bases match TRBD1. The CDR3 is made up of 23 amino acids. V shed 5 bases and J 1 base; nucleotides not matched to a gene: 28. CDR1 is MNHNS, CDR2 SASEGT, per germline.

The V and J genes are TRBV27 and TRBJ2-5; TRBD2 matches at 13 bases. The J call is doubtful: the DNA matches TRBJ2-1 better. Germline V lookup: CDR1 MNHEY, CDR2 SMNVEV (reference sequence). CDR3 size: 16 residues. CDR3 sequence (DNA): TGTGCCAGCACCTATCTCCGGACTAGCGGGAGCAATGAGCAGTTCTTC. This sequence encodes CASTYLRTSGSNEQFF.

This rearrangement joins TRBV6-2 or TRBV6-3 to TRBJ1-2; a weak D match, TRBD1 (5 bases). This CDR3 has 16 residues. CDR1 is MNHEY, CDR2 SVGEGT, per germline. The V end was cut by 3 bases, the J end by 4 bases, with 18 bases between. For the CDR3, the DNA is TGTGCCAGCAGTTATAATAGAGCGGCGGGGCTCTATGGCTACACCTTC. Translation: CASSYNRAAGLYGYTF.

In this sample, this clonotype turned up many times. As DNA, the CDR3 is TGCAGCGTTGAAGTCCGGGGGAACAATGAGCAGTTCTTC. Residues: CSVEVRGNNEQFF. V usage is TRBV29-1 and J usage is TRBJ2-1, with a possible D match to TRBD2 (6 bases). Trimming stripped 1 base from V and 5 bases from J, with 9 bases between. This CDR3 is built from 13 residues. CDR1 is SQVTM and CDR2 is ANQGSEA in the germline V gene.